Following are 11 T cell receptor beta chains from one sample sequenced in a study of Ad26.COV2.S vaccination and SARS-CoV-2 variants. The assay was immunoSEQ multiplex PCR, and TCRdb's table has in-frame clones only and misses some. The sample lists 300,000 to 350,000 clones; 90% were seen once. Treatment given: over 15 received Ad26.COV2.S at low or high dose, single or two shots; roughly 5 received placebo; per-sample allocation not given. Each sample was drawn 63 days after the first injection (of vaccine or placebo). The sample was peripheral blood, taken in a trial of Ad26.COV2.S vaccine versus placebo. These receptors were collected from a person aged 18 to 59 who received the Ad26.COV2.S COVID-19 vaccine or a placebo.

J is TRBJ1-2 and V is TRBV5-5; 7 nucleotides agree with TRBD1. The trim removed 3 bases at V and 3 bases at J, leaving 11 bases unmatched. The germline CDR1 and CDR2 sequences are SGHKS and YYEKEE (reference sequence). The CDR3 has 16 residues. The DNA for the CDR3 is TGTGCCAGCAGCTCCCTATTGACAGGGAGCGACTATGGCTACACCTTC. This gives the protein CASSSLLTGSDYGYTF.

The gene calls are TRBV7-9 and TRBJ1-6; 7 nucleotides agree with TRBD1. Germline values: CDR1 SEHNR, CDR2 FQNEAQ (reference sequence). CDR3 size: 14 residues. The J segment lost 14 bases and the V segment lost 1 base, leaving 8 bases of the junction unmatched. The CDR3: CASSLGLGDSTLHF. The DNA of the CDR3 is TGTGCCAGCAGCTTAGGATTAGGGGACAGCACCCTCCACTTT.

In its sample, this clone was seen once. CDR3 amino acids: CASSLHPAGGGETQYF. The CDR3, as DNA: TGTGCCAGCAGCTTACACCCTGCGGGGGGCGGAGAGACCCAGTACTTC. The V gene is TRBV11-2, the J gene TRBJ2-5, with 8 nucleotides matching TRBD2. CDR3 length: 16 amino acids. Germline CDR1 reads SGHAT; CDR2 reads FQNNGV. V dropped 2 bases and J dropped 4; count of bases not matched to a gene: 9.

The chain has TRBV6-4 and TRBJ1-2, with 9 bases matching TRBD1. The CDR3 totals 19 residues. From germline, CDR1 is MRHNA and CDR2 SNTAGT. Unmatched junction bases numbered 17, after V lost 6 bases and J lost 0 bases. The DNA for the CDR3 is TGTGCCAGCAGCCAAGAAGCTAGGACAGGGGACTACCCTAACTATGGCTACACCTTC. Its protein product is CASSQEARTGDYPNYGYTF.

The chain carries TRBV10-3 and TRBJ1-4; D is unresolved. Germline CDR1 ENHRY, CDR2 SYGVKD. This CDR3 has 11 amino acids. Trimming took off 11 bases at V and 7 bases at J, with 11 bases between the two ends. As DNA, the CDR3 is TGTGCCGTCCTAGGGAGTGAAAAACTGTTTTTT. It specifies CAVLGSEKLFF.

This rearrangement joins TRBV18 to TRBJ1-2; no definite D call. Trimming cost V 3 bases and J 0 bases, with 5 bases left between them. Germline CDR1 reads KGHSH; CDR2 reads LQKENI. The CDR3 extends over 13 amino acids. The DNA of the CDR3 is TGTGCCAGCTCACCGCAAGCTAACTATGGCTACACCTTC. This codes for CASSPQANYGYTF.

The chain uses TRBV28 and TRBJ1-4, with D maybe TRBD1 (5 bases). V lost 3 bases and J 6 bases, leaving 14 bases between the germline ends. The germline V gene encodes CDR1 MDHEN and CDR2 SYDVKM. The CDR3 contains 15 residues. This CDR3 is CASSFGGEGDEKLFF. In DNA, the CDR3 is TGTGCCAGCAGTTTTGGCGGGGAAGGGGATGAAAAACTGTTTTTT.

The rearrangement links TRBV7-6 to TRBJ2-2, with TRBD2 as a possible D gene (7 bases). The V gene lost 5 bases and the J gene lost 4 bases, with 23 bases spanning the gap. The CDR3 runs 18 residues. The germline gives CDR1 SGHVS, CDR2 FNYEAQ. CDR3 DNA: TGTGCCAGCAGCCGTACCGGGGAGGGGGTTGGAACCACCGGGGAGCTGTTTTTT. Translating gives CASSRTGEGVGTTGELFF.

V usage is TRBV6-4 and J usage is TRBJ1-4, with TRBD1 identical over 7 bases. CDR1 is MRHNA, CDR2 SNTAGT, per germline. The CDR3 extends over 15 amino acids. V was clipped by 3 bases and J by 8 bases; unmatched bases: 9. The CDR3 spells CASSEGGGNQEKLFF. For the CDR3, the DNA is TGTGCCAGCAGTGAAGGGGGCGGTAATCAGGAAAAACTGTTTTTT.

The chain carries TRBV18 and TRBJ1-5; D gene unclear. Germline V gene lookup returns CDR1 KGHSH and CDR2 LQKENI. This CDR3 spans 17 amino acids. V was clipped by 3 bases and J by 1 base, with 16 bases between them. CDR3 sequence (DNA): TGTGCCAGCTCACCTCAATCTCAGGCAGGCAGCAATCAGCCCCAGCATTTT. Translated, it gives CASSPQSQAGSNQPQHF.

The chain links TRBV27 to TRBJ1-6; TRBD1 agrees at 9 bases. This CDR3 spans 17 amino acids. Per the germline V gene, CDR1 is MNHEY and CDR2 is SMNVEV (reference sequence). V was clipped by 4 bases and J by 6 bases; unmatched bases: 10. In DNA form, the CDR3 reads TGTGCCAGCAGTTCGCCGGGACAGGGATTGACTAATTCACCCCTCCACTTT. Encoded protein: CASSSPGQGLTNSPLHF.